This T cell receptor (beta chain) came from a study of T cells in Graves' hyperthyroidism and ophthalmopathy. Germline CDR1 and CDR2: SEHNR and FQNEAQ (reference sequence). The CDR3 spans 12 residues. V was shortened by 5 bases and J by 5 bases, with 9 bases between the two germline ends. RNA transcripts were the template for amplifying TCR beta CDR3 regions. The TCR CDR3 was amplified in a first-round RT-PCR using the HTBI primer set. TCRdb re-called the multiplex PCR reads with MiXCR, one entry per CDR3 protein. The sample gives hundreds of thousands of distinct CDR3 sequences, over 15% of which show up once; around 3.6% is in the top ten. Only a few counts were recorded for this clonotype.

The sequenced sample consisted of blood. The V call is TRBV7-9, the J call TRBJ2-5; D gene uncertain. The receptor's source is a woman aged 18-29 years with Graves' hyperthyroidism. CDR3 loop: CASSAYWETQYF. The CDR3, as DNA: TGTGCCAGCAGCGCCTATTGGGAGACCCAGTACTTC.